This T cell receptor beta chain was sequenced during a study of PD-L1 blockade in urothelial cancer. Study in general: Investigators checked blood 3 weeks (second dose) and 6 weeks after treatment start. Across blood samples, T cells had a median count of about 150,000. Study observations and caveats: Prediction of better survival came from below-median pretreatment blood TCR clonality.

The sample's time point: pretreatment peripheral blood. The study enrolled patients with locally advanced or metastatic urothelial carcinoma. TCRdb's copy holds only in-frame clones and misses some; the assay was immunoSEQ multiplex PCR. This table has around 57,000 clones, about 81% appearing once. About this clone: The antigen is undetermined.

This clonotype originated in a man between 65 and 85 years old with urothelial cancer. This specimen consisted of PBMCs, obtained around atezolizumab (anti-PD-L1) treatment.

CDR3 coding DNA: TGTGCCTGGAGTGTTTTTTCGGGCGGGGAGCTGTTTTTT. It specifies CAWSVFSGGELFF. V is TRBV30 and J is TRBJ2-2; D remains ambiguous. This CDR3 has 13 residues. The germline V and J ends were trimmed by 0 bases and 7 bases, with 9 bases remaining between them. CDR1 and CDR2 (germline): GTSNPN, SVGIG (reference sequence).